The source of this T cell receptor beta chain is a study of blood T cell repertoires in COVID-19. Overall study context: COVID-19 samples, acute and convalescent, were from the United States, Italy and Spain. Sources were T cells, B-cell-depleted T cells, or PBMCs; the material itself was cDNA or gDNA.

As originally analysed: Reference gene primer amplification in the assay estimated nucleated cell counts. Profiled with immunoSEQ multiplex PCR; TCRdb holds only in-frame clones, not every one. The DNA was the basis for D and trimming; V, J and clone size are from that table. This table holds roughly 200,000 clones, around 80% found once. This sequence originates from a woman aged 80 or over with active or convalescent COVID-19. Sequencing input: peripheral blood.

In DNA form, the CDR3 reads TGCGCCAGCAGCACGGGATCTGGAAACACCATATATTTT. Translating it yields CASSTGSGNTIYF. J is TRBJ1-3 and V is TRBV5-1; D gene uncertain. V shed 4 bases and J shed 1 base, with 6 bases lying between them. This CDR3 spans 13 amino acids. The germline CDR1 and CDR2 sequences are SGHRS and YFSETQ. Variable domain in full (rest from reference TRBV5-1 and TRBJ1-3): KAGVTQTPRYLIKTRGQQVTLSCSPISGHRSVSWYQQTPGQGLQFLFEYFSETQRNKGNFPGRFSGRQFSNSRSEMNVSTLELGDSALYLCASSTGSGNTIYFGEGSWLTVV.